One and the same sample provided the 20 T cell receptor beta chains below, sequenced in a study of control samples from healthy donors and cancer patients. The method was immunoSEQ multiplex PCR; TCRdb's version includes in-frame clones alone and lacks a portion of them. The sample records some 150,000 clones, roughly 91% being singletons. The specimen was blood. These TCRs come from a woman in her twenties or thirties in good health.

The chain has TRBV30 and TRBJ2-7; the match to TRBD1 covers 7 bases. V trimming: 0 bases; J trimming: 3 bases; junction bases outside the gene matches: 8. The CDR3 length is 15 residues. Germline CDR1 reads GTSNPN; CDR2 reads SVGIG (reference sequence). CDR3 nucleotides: TGTGCCTGGAGTGTAAGGTGGCAGGGGGTCTACGAGCAGTACTTC. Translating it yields CAWSVRWQGVYEQYF. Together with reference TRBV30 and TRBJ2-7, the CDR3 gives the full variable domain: SQTIHQWPATLVQPVGSPLSLECTVEGTSNPNLYWYRQAAGRGLQLLFYSVGIGQISSEVPQNLSASRPQDRQFILSSKKLLLSDSGFYLCAWSVRWQGVYEQYFGPGTRLTVT.

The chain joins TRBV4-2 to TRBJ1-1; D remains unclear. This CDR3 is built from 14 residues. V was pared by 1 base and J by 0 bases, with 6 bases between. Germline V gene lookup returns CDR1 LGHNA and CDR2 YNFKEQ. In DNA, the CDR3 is TGTGCCAGCAGCCAAGGACAAATGAACACTGAAGCTTTCTTT. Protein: CASSQGQMNTEAFF.

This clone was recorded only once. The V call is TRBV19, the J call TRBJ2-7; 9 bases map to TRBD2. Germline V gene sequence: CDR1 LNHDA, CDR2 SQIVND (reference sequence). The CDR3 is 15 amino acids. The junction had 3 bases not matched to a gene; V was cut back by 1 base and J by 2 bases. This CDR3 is CASSIGASGAYEQYF. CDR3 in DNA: TGTGCCAGTAGTATAGGAGCTAGCGGGGCCTACGAGCAGTACTTC.

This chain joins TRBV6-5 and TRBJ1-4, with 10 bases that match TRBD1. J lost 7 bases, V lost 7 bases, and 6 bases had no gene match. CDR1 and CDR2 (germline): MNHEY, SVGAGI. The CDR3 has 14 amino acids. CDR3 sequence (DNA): TGTGCCAGCATGCTCGGGACAGGGGCTGAAAAACTGTTTTTT. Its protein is CASMLGTGAEKLFF.

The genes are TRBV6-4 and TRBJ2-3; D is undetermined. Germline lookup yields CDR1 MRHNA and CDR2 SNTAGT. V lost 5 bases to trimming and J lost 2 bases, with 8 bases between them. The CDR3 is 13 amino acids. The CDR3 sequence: CASSQQPTDTQYF. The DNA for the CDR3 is TGTGCCAGCAGTCAACAACCCACAGATACGCAGTATTTT.

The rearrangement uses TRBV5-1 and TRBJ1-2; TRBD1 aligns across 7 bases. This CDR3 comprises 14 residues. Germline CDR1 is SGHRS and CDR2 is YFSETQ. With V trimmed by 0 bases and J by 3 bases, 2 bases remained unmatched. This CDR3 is CASSLATGDYGYTF. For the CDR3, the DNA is TGCGCCAGCAGCTTGGCCACAGGGGACTATGGCTACACCTTC. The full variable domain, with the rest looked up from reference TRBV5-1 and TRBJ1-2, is KAGVTQTPRYLIKTRGQQVTLSCSPISGHRSVSWYQQTPGQGLQFLFEYFSETQRNKGNFPGRFSGRQFSNSRSEMNVSTLELGDSALYLCASSLATGDYGYTFGSGTRLTVV.

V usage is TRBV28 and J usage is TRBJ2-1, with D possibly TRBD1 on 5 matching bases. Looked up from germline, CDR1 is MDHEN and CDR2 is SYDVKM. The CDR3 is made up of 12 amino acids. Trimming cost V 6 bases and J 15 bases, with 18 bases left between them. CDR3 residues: CASRGNYKGSFF. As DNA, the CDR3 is TGTGCCAGCAGGGGGAATTACAAGGGGTCGTTCTTC.

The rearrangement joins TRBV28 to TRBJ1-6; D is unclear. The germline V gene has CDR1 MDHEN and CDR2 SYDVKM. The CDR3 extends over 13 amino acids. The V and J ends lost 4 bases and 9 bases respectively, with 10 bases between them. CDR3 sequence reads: CASSSPIPSPLHF. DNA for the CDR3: TGTGCCAGCAGTTCCCCGATCCCTTCACCCCTCCACTTT.

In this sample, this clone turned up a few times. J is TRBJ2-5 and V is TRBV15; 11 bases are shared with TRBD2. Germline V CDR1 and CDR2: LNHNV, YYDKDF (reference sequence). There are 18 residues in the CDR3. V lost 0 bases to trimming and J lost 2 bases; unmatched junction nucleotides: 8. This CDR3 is CATSRDRRIAGGQETQYF. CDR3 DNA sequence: TGTGCCACCAGCAGAGATCGGCGTATAGCGGGGGGGCAAGAGACCCAGTACTTC.

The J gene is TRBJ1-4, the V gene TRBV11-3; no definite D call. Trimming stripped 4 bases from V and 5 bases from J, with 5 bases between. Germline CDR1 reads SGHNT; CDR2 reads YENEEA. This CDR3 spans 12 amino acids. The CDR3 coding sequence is TGTGCCAGCAGCTATTCGAATGAAAAACTGTTTTTT. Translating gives CASSYSNEKLFF.

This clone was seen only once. The CDR3 bases are TGTGCAAGTCGCTTATGTGACAGAGAGACCCAGTACTTC. Translation: CASRLCDRETQYF. V gene TRBV12-2 combines with J gene TRBJ2-5; the table's D call, TRBD1, has no DNA check behind it. TRBV12-2 is a pseudogene locus. This CDR3 has 13 amino acids.

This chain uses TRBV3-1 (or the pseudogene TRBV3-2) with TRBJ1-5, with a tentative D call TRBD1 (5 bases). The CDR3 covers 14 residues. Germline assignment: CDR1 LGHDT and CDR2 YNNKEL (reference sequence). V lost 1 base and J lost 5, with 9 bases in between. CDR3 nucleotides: TGTGCCAGCAGCCAAGGTCAGGGCCATCAGCCCCAGCATTTT. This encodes CASSQGQGHQPQHF.

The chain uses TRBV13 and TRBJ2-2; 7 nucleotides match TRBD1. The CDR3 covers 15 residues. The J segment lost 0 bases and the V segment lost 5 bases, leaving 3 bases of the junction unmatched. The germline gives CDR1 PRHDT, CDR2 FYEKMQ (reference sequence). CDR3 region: CASSKGGPNTGELFF. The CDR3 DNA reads TGTGCCAGCAGCAAAGGGGGCCCGAACACCGGGGAGCTGTTTTTT.

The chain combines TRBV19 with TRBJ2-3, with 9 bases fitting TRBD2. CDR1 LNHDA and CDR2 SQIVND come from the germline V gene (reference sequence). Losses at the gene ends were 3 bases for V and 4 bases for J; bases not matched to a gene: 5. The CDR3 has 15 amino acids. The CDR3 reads CASSIGGGVADTQYF. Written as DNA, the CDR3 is TGTGCCAGTAGTATTGGCGGGGGGGTAGCAGATACGCAGTATTTT.

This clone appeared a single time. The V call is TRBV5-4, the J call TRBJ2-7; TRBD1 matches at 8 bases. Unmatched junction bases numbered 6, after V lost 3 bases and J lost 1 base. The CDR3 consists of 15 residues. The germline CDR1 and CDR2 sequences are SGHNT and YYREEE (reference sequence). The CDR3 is CASSSQGVWSYEQYF. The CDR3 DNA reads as TGTGCCAGCAGCTCACAGGGGGTTTGGTCCTACGAGCAGTACTTC.

CDR3: CASNRQGTNEKLFF. The CDR3 DNA is TGTGCCAGCAACCGACAGGGTACTAATGAAAAACTGTTTTTT. The rearrangement links TRBV2 to TRBJ1-4, with 7 bases lining up with TRBD1. Germline values: CDR1 SNHLY, CDR2 FYNNEI. The junction had 4 bases not matched to a gene; V was cut back by 7 bases and J by 2 bases. The CDR3 length is 14 residues.

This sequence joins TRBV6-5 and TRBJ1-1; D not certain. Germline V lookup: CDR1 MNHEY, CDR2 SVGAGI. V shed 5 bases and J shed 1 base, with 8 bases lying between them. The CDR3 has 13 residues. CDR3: CASSPGGNTEAFF. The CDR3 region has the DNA TGTGCCAGCAGTCCGGGTGGGAACACTGAAGCTTTCTTT.

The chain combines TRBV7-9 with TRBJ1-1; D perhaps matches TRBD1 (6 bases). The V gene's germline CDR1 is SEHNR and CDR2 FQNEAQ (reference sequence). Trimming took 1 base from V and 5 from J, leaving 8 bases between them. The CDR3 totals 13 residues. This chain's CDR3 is CASSLEGGTEAFF. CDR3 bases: TGTGCCAGCAGCTTAGAGGGGGGAACTGAAGCTTTCTTT.

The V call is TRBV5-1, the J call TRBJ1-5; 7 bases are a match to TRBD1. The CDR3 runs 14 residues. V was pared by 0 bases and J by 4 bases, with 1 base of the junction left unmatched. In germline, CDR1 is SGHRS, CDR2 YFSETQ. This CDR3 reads CASSLGDRNQPQHF. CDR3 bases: TGCGCCAGCAGCTTGGGGGACAGAAATCAGCCCCAGCATTTT. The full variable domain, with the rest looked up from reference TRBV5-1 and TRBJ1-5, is KAGVTQTPRYLIKTRGQQVTLSCSPISGHRSVSWYQQTPGQGLQFLFEYFSETQRNKGNFPGRFSGRQFSNSRSEMNVSTLELGDSALYLCASSLGDRNQPQHFGDGTRLSIL.

The CDR3 DNA reads as TGCAGTGCTTACGGGGATACTGAAGCTTTCTTT. It is translated as CSAYGDTEAFF. This chain uses TRBV20-1 with TRBJ1-1, with D uncertain. CDR1 is DFQATT, CDR2 SNEGSKA, per germline (reference sequence). The CDR3 runs to 11 residues. The ends were cut back, 5 bases at V and 5 bases at J, with 9 bases in the middle.